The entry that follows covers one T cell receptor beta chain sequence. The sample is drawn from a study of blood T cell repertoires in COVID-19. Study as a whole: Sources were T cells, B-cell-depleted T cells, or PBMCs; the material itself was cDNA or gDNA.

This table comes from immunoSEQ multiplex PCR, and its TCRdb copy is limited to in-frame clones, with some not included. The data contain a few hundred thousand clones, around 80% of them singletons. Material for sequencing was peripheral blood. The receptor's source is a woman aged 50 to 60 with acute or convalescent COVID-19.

This CDR3 is CASSLQDREATQYF. The CDR3 nucleotides are TGTGCCAGCAGTTTACAGGACAGGGAAGCGACCCAGTACTTC. The chain combines TRBV6-5 with TRBJ2-5, with TRBD1 identical over 8 bases. The CDR3 is 14 residues long. Looked up from germline, CDR1 is MNHEY and CDR2 is SVGAGI. V was pared by 4 bases and J by 7 bases, with 8 bases of the junction left unmatched.